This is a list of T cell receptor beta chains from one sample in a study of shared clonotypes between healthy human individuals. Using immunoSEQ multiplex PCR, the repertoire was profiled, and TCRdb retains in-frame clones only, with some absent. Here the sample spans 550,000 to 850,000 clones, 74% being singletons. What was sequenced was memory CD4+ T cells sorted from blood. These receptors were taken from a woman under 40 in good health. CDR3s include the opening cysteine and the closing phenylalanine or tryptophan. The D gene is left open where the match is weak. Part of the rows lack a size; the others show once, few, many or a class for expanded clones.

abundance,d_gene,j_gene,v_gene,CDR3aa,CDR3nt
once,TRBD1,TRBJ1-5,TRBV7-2,CASSTRQGDGQPQHF,TGTGCCAGCAGCACGCGACAGGGGGATGGGCAGCCCCAGCATTTT
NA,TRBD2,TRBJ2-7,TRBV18,CASSPGLAGGYEQYF,TGTGCCAGCTCACCTGGGCTAGCGGGAGGCTACGAGCAGTACTTC
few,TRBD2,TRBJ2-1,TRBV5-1,CASSILGLAGGPRSYNEQFF,TGCGCCAGCAGCATCTTAGGACTAGCGGGAGGCCCCCGCTCCTACAATGAGCAGTTCTTC
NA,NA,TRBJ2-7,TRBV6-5,CASSYMAGQGNEQYF,TGTGCCAGCAGTTACATGGCAGGACAAGGAAACGAGCAGTACTTC
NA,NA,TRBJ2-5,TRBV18,CASSPLGGTGETQYF,TGTGCCAGCTCCCCGTTAGGAGGAACGGGGGAGACCCAGTACTTC
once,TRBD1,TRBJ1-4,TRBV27,CASSFRDRICTNEKLFF,TGTGCCAGCAGTTTCCGGGACAGAATTTGCACTAATGAAAAACTGTTTTTT
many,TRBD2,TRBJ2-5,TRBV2,CASSTGLAGSGETQYF,TGTGCCAGCAGTACCGGACTAGCGGGATCAGGGGAGACCCAGTACTTC
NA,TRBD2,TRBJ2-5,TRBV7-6,CASSSWTSGSGTQYF,TGTGCCAGCAGCTCCTGGACTAGCGGGAGCGGGACCCAGTACTTC
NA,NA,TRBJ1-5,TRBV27,CASSLIGMGQPQHF,TGTGCCAGCAGTTTAATCGGGATGGGTCAGCCCCAGCATTTT
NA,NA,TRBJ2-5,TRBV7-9,CASSLAIVRQETQYF,TGTGCCAGCAGCTTAGCGATTGTAAGACAAGAGACCCAGTACTTC
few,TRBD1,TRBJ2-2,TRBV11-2,CATTRRPGQGSGELFF,TGTGCCACCACTCGCCGCCCGGGACAGGGTTCCGGGGAGCTGTTTTTT
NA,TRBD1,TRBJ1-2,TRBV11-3,CASSSTGHGYTF,TGTGCCAGCAGCTCGACAGGGCATGGCTACACCTTC
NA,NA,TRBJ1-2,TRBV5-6,CASSLAGPRLANYGYTF,TGTGCCAGCAGCTTGGCAGGCCCACGCCTAGCTAACTATGGCTACACCTTC
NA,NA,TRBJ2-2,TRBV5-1,CASSWASPGDTGELFF,TGCGCCAGCAGCTGGGCAAGTCCGGGCGACACCGGGGAGCTGTTTTTT
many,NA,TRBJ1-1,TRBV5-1,CASSLTLDEAFF,TGCGCCAGCAGCTTAACCCTTGATGAAGCTTTCTTT
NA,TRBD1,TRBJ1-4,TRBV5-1,CASGTGEGEKLFF,TGCGCCAGCGGCACAGGGGAGGGTGAAAAACTGTTTTTT
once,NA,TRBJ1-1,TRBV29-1,CSATPGASEAFF,TGCAGCGCGACCCCCGGGGCCTCTGAAGCTTTCTTT
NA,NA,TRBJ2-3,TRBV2,CASSRYEDTQYF,TGTGCCAGCAGCCGGTACGAAGATACGCAGTATTTT
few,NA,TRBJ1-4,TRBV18,CASSPLSRDEKLFF,TGTGCCAGCTCACCGCTCTCACGAGATGAAAAACTGTTTTTT
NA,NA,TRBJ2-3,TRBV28,CASSLWRGDTQYF,TGTGCCAGCAGTTTATGGAGGGGAGATACGCAGTATTTT
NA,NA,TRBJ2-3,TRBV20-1,CSARIADTQYF,TGCAGTGCTAGAATCGCAGATACGCAGTATTTT
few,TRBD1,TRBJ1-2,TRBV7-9,CASSPGTGAGYTF,TGTGCCAGCAGCCCCGGGACAGGGGCTGGCTACACCTTC
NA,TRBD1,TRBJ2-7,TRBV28,CASSLADRAIRYEQYF,TGTGCCAGCAGTTTAGCCGACAGGGCTATTCGGTACGAGCAGTACTTC
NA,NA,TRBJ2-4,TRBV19,CASSIPGTKNIQYF,TGTGCCAGTAGTATTCCAGGGACCAAAAACATTCAGTACTTC
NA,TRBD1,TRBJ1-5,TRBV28,CASSLRDRGQPQHF,TGTGCCAGCAGTCTCCGGGACAGGGGTCAGCCCCAGCATTTT
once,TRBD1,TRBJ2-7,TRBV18,CASSPPQGQPSSYEQYF,TGTGCCAGCTCACCACCGCAGGGACAGCCAAGCTCCTACGAGCAGTACTTC
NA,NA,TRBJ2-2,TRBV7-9,CASSRLGPDTGELFF,TGTGCCAGCAGTCGACTGGGGCCCGACACCGGGGAGCTGTTTTTT
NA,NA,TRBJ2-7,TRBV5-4,CASSPPGWTVTYEQYF,TGTGCCAGCAGCCCCCCTGGCTGGACAGTAACCTACGAGCAGTACTTC
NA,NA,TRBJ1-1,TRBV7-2,CASSLVGGETEAFF,TGTGCCAGCAGCTTAGTAGGGGGGGAGACTGAAGCTTTCTTT
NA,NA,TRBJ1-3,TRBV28,CASSSRPGRSRNTIYF,TGTGCCAGCAGTTCCCGACCAGGGAGATCCCGAAACACCATATATTTT
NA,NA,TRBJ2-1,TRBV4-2,CASSQELVYNEQFF,TGTGCCAGCAGCCAAGAGTTGGTCTACAATGAGCAGTTCTTC
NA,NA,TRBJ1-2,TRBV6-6,CASTPDSRNYGYTF,TGTGCCAGCACGCCGGACTCACGTAACTATGGCTACACCTTC
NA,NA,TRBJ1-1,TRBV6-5,CASSPDKTEAFF,TGTGCCAGCAGTCCGGACAAGACTGAAGCTTTCTTT
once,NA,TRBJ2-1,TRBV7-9,CASSFSFVVQFF,TGTGCCAGCAGCTTTAGCTTTGTCGTGCAGTTCTTC